This T cell receptor beta chain was captured in a study of molecular identifiers for immune sequencing clone quantification. Overall study results and limits: Sizes of highly expanded clones could be underestimated through identical TCRs sharing a barcode. Clones exceeding 20 RNA copies carried over 98% of effector molecules but under 1% of naive-cell molecules.

Naive CD8 libraries came from about 19,000 to 1,100,000 sorted cells with 10%, 30% or 50% RNA. The authors gated naive CD8 T cells as CD8+CD4-CCR7+CD45RA+ for sorting. CDR3 size: 15 residues. Trimming removed 2 bases from V and 3 bases from J, with 11 bases in between. TCRdb re-derived calls from the PCR reads in MiXCR, one entry per CDR3 protein. The data show 88,000 or so distinct CDR3 sequences, with roughly 21% seen just once and around 1.1% held by the top ten. Concerning this clonotype: Its antigen is not known.

The chain is built from TRBV12-3 or TRBV12-4 and TRBJ1-5; D is perhaps TRBD1 (5 bases). This clonotype originated in a human donor in good health. Some libraries in this study had Jurkat cell RNA spiked in. Sequenced sample: naive CD8+ T cells from blood, with Jurkat cell RNA spiked in. Indicated subset: FACS-sorted CD8+CD4-CCR7+CD45RA+ naive T cells. The DNA for the CDR3 is TGTGCCAGCAGTTTATTGGGGGGGGACAATCAGCCCCAGCATTTT. Translating gives CASSLLGGDNQPQHF.